Many counts were recorded for the clone carrying this T cell receptor beta chain. With 0 bases removed from V and 3 bases from J, the gap between germline ends came to 3 bases. CDR3 length: 12 amino acids. This record comes from a study of T cells in Graves' hyperthyroidism and ophthalmopathy. Diagnosis rested on symptoms, serum thyroxine and TRAb, thyroid ultrasound, and orbital computed tomography. Amplification of TCR beta CDR3 regions was performed using RNA transcripts as template. RT-PCR in the first round (using the HTBI primer set) targeted the TCR CDR3. TCRdb analysed the multiplex PCR reads with MiXCR anew, one entry per CDR3 protein. The sample carries 340,000 or so distinct CDR3 sequences, 15% to 20% recorded once.

The material sequenced was blood. The origin of this receptor is a woman between 45 and 60 years old with Graves' hyperthyroidism. This chain uses TRBV12-3 or TRBV12-4 with TRBJ2-7; D is unclear. CDR3 DNA sequence: TGTGCCAGCAGTTTAGCCAGCTACGAGCAGTACTTC. Translation: CASSLASYEQYF.